Here is one TCR beta chain with its context. Antigen unknown. The entry originates in a study of cytomegalovirus exposure and HLA in healthy donors. Study-level background: A preliminary data release comprised roughly 80 million unique TCRs obtained from HLA-typed donors. Findings of the study overall: Donor immune exposure was known only as CMV serostatus. It was reported that the classifier diagnosed cytomegalovirus status with high specificity and sensitivity in both the original and validation cohorts. It was likely that a cluster of highly shared sequence variants was a sequencing artifact.

13 Jbeta primers and 60 Vbeta primers were used for the PCR. Sequenced by immunoSEQ multiplex PCR; TCRdb stores in-frame clones only, minus some. Of about 80,000 clones listed, around 62% are singletons. The V end lost 4 bases, the J end lost 8 bases, and 18 bases lay between the germline ends. Per germline, CDR1 SGHNT and CDR2 YYREEE (reference sequence). There are 14 residues in the CDR3. The chain joins TRBV5-4 to TRBJ1-2; D is perhaps TRBD1 (6 bases). This clonotype was sampled from a male donor in good health and CMV-seropositive. Material for sequencing was PBMCs. In nucleotides, the CDR3 is TGTGCCAGCAGCCCGACAAAACAGGGCGCAGGCTACACCTTC. Its translation is CASSPTKQGAGYTF. Together with reference TRBV5-4 and TRBJ1-2, the CDR3 gives the full variable domain: ETGVTQSPTHLIKTRGQQVTLRCSSQSGHNTVSWYQQALGQGPQFIFQYYREEENGRGNFPPRFSGLQFPNYSSELNVNALELDDSALYLCASSPTKQGAGYTFGSGTRLTVV.